Following are 17 T cell receptor beta chains from one sample sequenced in a study of T cells in Graves' hyperthyroidism and ophthalmopathy (dated by TCRdb to the late 2010s). The protocol used for the library was multiplex PCR. Sequenced on an Illumina HiSeq 2000. Amplification of TCR beta CDR3 regions was carried out from RNA transcripts. A first-round RT-PCR of the TCR CDR3 used the HTBI primer set with the Qiagen OneStep RT-PCR kit. Starting from the raw public reads, TCRdb applied fastp trimming at Q25, assembled clones with MiXCR and retained in-frame beta chains. A single entry per CDR3 protein holds the most common genes and DNA from its merged rows. This sample holds 300,000 to 400,000 distinct CDR3 sequences; around 13% were observed only once. The top ten constitute around 25% of the sample. The sequenced sample consisted of blood. The receptors were sampled from a woman in her thirties with Graves' hyperthyroidism.

This clonotype was observed at least ten times. The gene calls are TRBV12-3 or TRBV12-4 and TRBJ1-4; D is unresolved. V was pared by 5 bases and J by 0 bases, with 10 bases between. The CDR3 contains 15 residues. This CDR3 is CASSPLLATNEKLFF. The CDR3 region has the DNA TGTGCCAGCAGTCCCTTGCTGGCAACTAATGAAAAACTGTTTTTT.

Regarding this clonotype: One end of the junction does not line up with germline, which may come from a read error. The V and J genes are TRBV7-8 and TRBJ1-1, with D unclear. This CDR3 contains 15 residues. Germline loops: CDR1 SGHVS, CDR2 FQNEAQ. CDR3 coding DNA: TGTGCCAACAGCTTAGGTGGGCTGTGGGACACTGAAGCTTTCTTT. Encoded protein: CANSLGGLWDTEAFF.

This clonotype occurred many times. The chain employs TRBV28 and TRBJ1-5; the match to TRBD1 covers 7 bases. V gave up 1 base and J gave up 5 bases; unmatched junction bases: 5. CDR3 size: 15 residues. Germline V gene data show CDR1 as MDHEN and CDR2 as SYDVKM. CDR3 DNA sequence: TGTGCCAGCAGTTTATTGACAGGGATTGATCAGCCCCAGCATTTT. Residues: CASSLLTGIDQPQHF.

With respect to this clonotype: This may be a read error: a much more frequent sequence differs by one nucleotide. This chain uses TRBV27 with TRBJ2-3, with D possibly being TRBD1 or TRBD2 (5 bases each). Per the germline V gene, CDR1 is MNHEY and CDR2 is SMNVEV (reference sequence). This CDR3 contains 14 residues. The chain's CDR3 is CASSLIGAADTRYF. The CDR3 DNA is TGTGCCAGCAGTTTGATCGGGGCGGCTGATACGCGGTATTTT.

This clonotype was seen at least ten times. The chain couples TRBV7-6 to TRBJ2-1, with 11 bases aligning to TRBD1. Germline CDR1 reads SGHVS; CDR2 reads FNYEAQ. Trimming cost V 5 bases and J 9 bases; bases outside gene matches: 15. The CDR3 is 17 amino acids. The CDR3 protein is CASSQLPGTGGNGEQFF. The CDR3 DNA sequence: TGTGCCAGCAGCCAACTCCCCGGGACAGGGGGGAATGGTGAGCAGTTCTTC.

This clonotype was observed at least ten times. The chain links TRBV6-1 to TRBJ1-2, with D hard to call. This CDR3 has 13 residues. Germline-derived CDR1 and CDR2 are MNHNS and SASEGT. Trimming removed 3 bases from V and 11 bases from J, with 16 bases in between. Written as DNA, the CDR3 is TGTGCCAGCAGTGAGACCGGAGTTTTGGGGTACACCTTC. Amino acid sequence: CASSETGVLGYTF.

Only a few counts were recorded for this clonotype. This may stem from a read error, because a much larger clone lies one nucleotide away. The rearrangement joins TRBV7-2 to TRBJ2-7; D remains unclear. V shed 0 bases and J shed 5 bases, with 5 bases lying between them. This CDR3 is built from 12 residues. The V gene's germline CDR1 is SGHTA and CDR2 FQGNSA. CDR3 sequence reads: CASSLALHEQYF. CDR3 nucleotides: TGTGCCAGCAGCTTAGCGCTCCACGAGCAGTACTTC.

This clonotype has just a few counts. J is TRBJ2-1 and V is TRBV18; D unclear. CDR1 is KGHSH and CDR2 is LQKENI in the germline V gene. This CDR3 region has 13 residues. V dropped 3 bases and J dropped 10 bases, with 13 bases sitting between them. DNA for the CDR3: TGTGCCAGCTCACCCTCATCCCCCCGGGAGCAGTTCTTC. It encodes CASSPSSPREQFF.

This clonotype was counted once. The rearrangement joins TRBV20-1 to TRBJ2-7; D ambiguous. The V end was cut by 4 bases, the J end by 4 bases, with 17 bases between. Germline assignment: CDR1 DFQATT and CDR2 SNEGSKA (reference sequence). CDR3 length: 14 residues. DNA of the CDR3: TGCAGTGCTACCCCACGGGCATACCAATACGAGCAGTACTTC. Translated: CSATPRAYQYEQYF.

A few counts support this clonotype. The V call is TRBV20-1, the J call TRBJ2-6; TRBD1 aligns across 9 bases. The CDR3 sequence is 17 residues long. Trimming took 6 bases from V and 3 from J; bases not matched to a gene: 12. CDR1 DFQATT and CDR2 SNEGSKA come from the germline V gene (reference sequence). In nucleotides, the CDR3 is TGCAGTGCCAGGTTGGGGGACAGGGTAGATGGGGCCAACGTCCTGACTTTC. It codes for CSARLGDRVDGANVLTF.

The sample holds many counts of this clonotype. The genes are TRBV10-3 and TRBJ1-1, with D perhaps TRBD1 (6 bases). This CDR3 has 15 amino acids. Germline CDR1 reads ENHRY; CDR2 reads SYGVKD. V lost 3 bases and J lost 2, with 13 bases in between. CDR3 protein: CAISDPQGFNTEAFF. The CDR3 region has the DNA TGTGCCATCAGTGACCCTCAGGGGTTCAACACTGAAGCTTTCTTT.

This rearrangement joins TRBV2 to TRBJ1-2; D perhaps matches TRBD1 (6 bases). With 6 bases removed from V and 6 bases from J, the gap between germline ends came to 20 bases. Germline-derived CDR1 and CDR2 are SNHLY and FYNNEI. The CDR3 is 15 residues long. The CDR3 protein is CASSHQDTGTNGYTF. The CDR3 coding sequence is TGTGCCAGCAGCCACCAAGATACAGGGACCAATGGCTACACCTTC.

This chain joins TRBV7-2 and TRBJ2-7; 7 bases align to TRBD2. The CDR3 has 13 residues. Trimming cost V 6 bases and J 2 bases; bases outside gene matches: 4. In germline, CDR1 is SGHTA, CDR2 FQGNSA. This CDR3 is CASRSSGTYEQYF. CDR3 DNA sequence: TGTGCCAGCAGATCTAGCGGCACCTACGAGCAGTACTTC.

This rearrangement joins TRBV7-8 to TRBJ1-1; the D gene is possibly TRBD1 (6 bases). V was cut by 3 bases and J by 3 bases, with 14 bases left in between. CDR1 and CDR2 from the germline V gene are SGHVS and FQNEAQ. CDR3 length: 15 amino acids. CDR3: CASSLTGNRYTEAFF. The CDR3 nucleotides read TGTGCCAGCAGCTTGACAGGAAATAGGTACACTGAAGCTTTCTTT. The variable domain in full, completed from reference TRBV7-8 and TRBJ1-1, reads GAGVSQSPRYKVAKRGQDVALRCDPISGHVSLFWYQQALGQGPEFLTYFQNEAQLDKSGLPSDRFFAERPEGSVSTLKIQRTQQEDSAVYLCASSLTGNRYTEAFFGQGTRLTVV.

In DNA, the CDR3 is TGTGCCACCAGCAGAGATAGAGGGGAGCAGTACTTC. Translating gives CATSRDRGEQYF. The chain joins TRBV15 to TRBJ2-7; maybe TRBD2 (5 bases). The V gene's germline CDR1 is LNHNV and CDR2 YYDKDF (reference sequence). V lost 0 bases and J 7 bases, leaving 7 bases between the germline ends. The CDR3 consists of 12 residues.

This clonotype was detected many times. The chain couples TRBV7-2 to TRBJ1-5; D gene unclear. Trimming removed 2 bases from V and 5 bases from J, with 7 bases in between. The CDR3 extends over 13 amino acids. Germline V CDR1 and CDR2: SGHTA, FQGNSA. CDR3 DNA: TGTGCCAGCAGCTTAACCGCAGATCAGCCCCAGCATTTT. Its translation is CASSLTADQPQHF.

This clonotype was counted a few times. The chain joins TRBV6-2 or TRBV6-3 to TRBJ1-1; D call uncertain. This CDR3 comprises 13 residues. The germline gives CDR1 MNHEY, CDR2 SVGEGT. The V end lost 2 bases, the J end lost 4 bases, and 8 bases lay between the germline ends. The CDR3 here is CASSYPGGTEAFF. In DNA form, the CDR3 reads TGTGCCAGCAGTTACCCCGGCGGCACTGAAGCTTTCTTT.